This T cell receptor (beta chain) originates from a study of T cells in Graves' hyperthyroidism and ophthalmopathy. Study details: Specimen type is peripheral blood, collected at initial diagnosis prior to any treatment.

Study-wide results and caveats: Using 13 V-J features, a model discriminated ophthalmopathy from stable hyperthyroidism. Ophthalmopathy was predicted by the model a median of approximately 6.6 months ahead of onset.

J was trimmed by 0 bases and V by 6 bases; bases with no gene match: 4. Germline assignment: CDR1 MDHEN and CDR2 SYDVKM. This CDR3 contains 15 residues. This clonotype was detected ten times or more. Its cognate antigen is unknown. What was amplified from RNA transcripts were TCR beta CDR3 regions. First-round RT-PCR with HTBI primers amplified the TCR CDR3 region. TCRdb re-analysed the multiplex PCR reads in MiXCR, keeping a single row per CDR3 protein. The profile shows a few hundred thousand distinct CDR3 sequences, roughly 13% of them singletons. Sequencing was done on a sample of blood. This receptor was taken from a woman aged 40 to 55 with Graves' ophthalmopathy. The rearrangement joins TRBV28 to TRBJ2-3, with 9 positions matching TRBD1. CDR3 amino acids: CASRQQGASTDTQYF. CDR3 nucleotide sequence: TGTGCCAGCAGGCAACAGGGGGCCAGCACAGATACGCAGTATTTT.